The present T cell receptor beta chain was sequenced within a study of neurological immune-mediated disorders. It was blood bank volunteers in Maryland, USA who made up the healthy controls. Unsorted libraries came from 2 million PBMCs stored at -80 °C. General observations from the study: Patients with HTLV-1-associated myelopathy showed the most TCR clonal expansion. Those with multiple sclerosis showed the least, falling below healthy controls.

In germline, CDR1 is DFQATT, CDR2 SNEGSKA (reference sequence). This CDR3 region has 16 residues. V was trimmed by 4 bases and J by 0 bases, leaving 17 bases between them. The cDNA came from 5'RACE, which used 10-nucleotide random UMIs. Each CDR3 protein gets one entry after TCRdb re-called the 5' RACE reads with MiXCR. The repertoire holds over 25,000 distinct CDR3 sequences, with roughly an eighth as singletons. The table lists this clonotype with many counts. Its target is not known. The sequenced sample was PBMCs. The clonotype was recovered from a man in his fifties or sixties in good health. V gene TRBV20-1 combines with J gene TRBJ2-3; D remains ambiguous. The DNA for the CDR3 is TGCAGTGCTATCGCCCTTAGGACGGGCAGCACAGATACGCAGTATTTT. Protein sequence: CSAIALRTGSTDTQYF.